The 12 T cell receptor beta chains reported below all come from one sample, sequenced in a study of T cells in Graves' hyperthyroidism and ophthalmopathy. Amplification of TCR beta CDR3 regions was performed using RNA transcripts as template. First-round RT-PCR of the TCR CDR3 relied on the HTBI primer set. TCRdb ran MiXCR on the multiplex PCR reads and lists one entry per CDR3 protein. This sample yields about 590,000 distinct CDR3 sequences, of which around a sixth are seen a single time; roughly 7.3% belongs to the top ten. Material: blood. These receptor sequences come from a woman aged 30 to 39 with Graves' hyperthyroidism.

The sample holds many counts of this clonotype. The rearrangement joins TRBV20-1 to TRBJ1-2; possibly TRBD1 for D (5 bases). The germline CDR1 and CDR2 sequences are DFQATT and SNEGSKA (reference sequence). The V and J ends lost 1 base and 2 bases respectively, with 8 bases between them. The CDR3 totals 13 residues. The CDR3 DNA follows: TGCAGTGCTAGAGTAGGGGAGAACTATGGCTACACCTTC. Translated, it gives CSARVGENYGYTF.

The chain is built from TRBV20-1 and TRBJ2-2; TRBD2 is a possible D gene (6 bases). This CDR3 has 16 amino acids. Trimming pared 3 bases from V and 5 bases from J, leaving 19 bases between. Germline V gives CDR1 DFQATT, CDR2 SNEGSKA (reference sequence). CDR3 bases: TGCAGTGCTAGTCCCAGAGGAGCGGGCGAGACCGGGGAGCTGTTTTTT. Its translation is CSASPRGAGETGELFF.

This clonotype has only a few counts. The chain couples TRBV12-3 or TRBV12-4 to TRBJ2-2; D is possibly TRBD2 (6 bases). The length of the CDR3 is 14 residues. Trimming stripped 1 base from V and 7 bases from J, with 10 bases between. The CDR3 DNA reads TGTGCCAGCAGTTTAGATTTGGGGGGCGGGGAGCTGTTTTTT. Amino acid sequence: CASSLDLGGGELFF.

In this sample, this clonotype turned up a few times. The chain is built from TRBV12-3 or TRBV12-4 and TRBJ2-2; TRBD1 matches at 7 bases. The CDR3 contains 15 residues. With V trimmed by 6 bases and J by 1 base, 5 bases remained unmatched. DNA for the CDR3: TGTGCCAGCAGGCAGGGACAGCTGAACACCGGGGAGCTGTTTTTT. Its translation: CASRQGQLNTGELFF.

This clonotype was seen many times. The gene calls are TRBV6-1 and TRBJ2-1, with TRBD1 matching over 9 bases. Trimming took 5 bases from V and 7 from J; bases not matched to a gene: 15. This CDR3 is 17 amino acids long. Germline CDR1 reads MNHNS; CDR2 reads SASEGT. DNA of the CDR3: TGTGCCAGCAGTTACCTACCGGGACAGGGAAAAATGAATGAGCAGTTCTTC. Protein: CASSYLPGQGKMNEQFF.

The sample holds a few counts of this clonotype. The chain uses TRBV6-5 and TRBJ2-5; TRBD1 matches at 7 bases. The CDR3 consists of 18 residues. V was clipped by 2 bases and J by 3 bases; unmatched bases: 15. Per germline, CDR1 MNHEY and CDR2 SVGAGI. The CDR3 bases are TGTGCCAGCAGTTACGGACAGCTCTTCCAGGGGGAAAAAGAGACCCAGTACTTC. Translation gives CASSYGQLFQGEKETQYF.

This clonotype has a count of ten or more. The CDR3 loop reads CASSLGRGQPSYNEQFF. CDR3 bases: TGTGCCAGCAGCCTAGGGCGGGGGCAACCCTCCTACAATGAGCAGTTCTTC. The chain employs TRBV7-3 and TRBJ2-1; perhaps TRBD2 as D (7 bases). Trimming took 5 bases from V and 0 from J, leaving 17 bases between them. Per germline, CDR1 SGHTA and CDR2 FQGTGA. The CDR3 runs to 17 residues.

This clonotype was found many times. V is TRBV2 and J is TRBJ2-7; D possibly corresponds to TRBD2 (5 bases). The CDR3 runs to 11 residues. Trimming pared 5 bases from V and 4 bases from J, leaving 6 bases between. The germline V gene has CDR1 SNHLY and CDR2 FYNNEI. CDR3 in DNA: TGTGCCAGCAGTTGGGAGTACGAGCAGTACTTC. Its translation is CASSWEYEQYF.

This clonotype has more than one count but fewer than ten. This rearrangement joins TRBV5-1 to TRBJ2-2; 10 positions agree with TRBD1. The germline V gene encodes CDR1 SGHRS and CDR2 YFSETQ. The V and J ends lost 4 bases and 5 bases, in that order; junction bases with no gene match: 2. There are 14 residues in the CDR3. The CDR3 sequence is CASSVGQGTGELFF. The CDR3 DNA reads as TGCGCCAGCAGCGTGGGACAGGGGACCGGGGAGCTGTTTTTT. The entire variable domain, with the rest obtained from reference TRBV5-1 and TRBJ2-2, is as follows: KAGVTQTPRYLIKTRGQQVTLSCSPISGHRSVSWYQQTPGQGLQFLFEYFSETQRNKGNFPGRFSGRQFSNSRSEMNVSTLELGDSALYLCASSVGQGTGELFFGEGSRLTVL.

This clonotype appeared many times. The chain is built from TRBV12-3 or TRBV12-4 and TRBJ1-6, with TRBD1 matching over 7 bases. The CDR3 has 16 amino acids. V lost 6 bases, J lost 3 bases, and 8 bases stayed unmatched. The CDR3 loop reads CASRKGTDDYNSPLHF. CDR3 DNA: TGTGCCAGCAGAAAAGGGACAGACGACTATAATTCACCCCTCCACTTT.

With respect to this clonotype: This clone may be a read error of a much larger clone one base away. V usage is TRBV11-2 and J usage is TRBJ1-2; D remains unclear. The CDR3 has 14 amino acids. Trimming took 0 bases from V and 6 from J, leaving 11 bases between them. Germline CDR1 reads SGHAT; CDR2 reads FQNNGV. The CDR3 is CASSLELGGNGYTF. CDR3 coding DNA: TGTGCCAGCAGCTTAGAGCTCGGCGGTAATGGCTACACCTTC.

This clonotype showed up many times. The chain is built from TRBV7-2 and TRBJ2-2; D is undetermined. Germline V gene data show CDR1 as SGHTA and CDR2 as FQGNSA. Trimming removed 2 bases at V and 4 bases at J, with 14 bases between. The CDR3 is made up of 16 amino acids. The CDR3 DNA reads TGTGCCAGCAGCTTAACCCGGGTCCCCTCCACCGGGGAGCTGTTTTTT. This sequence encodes CASSLTRVPSTGELFF.